The 6 T cell receptor beta chains listed next were all sequenced from one sample in a study of STAT5B mutations in CD4+ large granular lymphocyte leukemia. Sequencing used immunoSEQ multiplex PCR; TCRdb keeps in-frame clones, though not all of them. Of roughly 1,600 clones listed, roughly 76% are singletons. Sequenced sample: PBMCs. The receptors derive from an older woman with CD4+ T-cell large granular lymphocyte leukemia.

The CDR3 loop reads CAWSRIDITGELFF. The CDR3 DNA is TGTGCCTGGAGTAGAATCGACATCACCGGGGAGCTGTTTTTT. The chain combines TRBV30 with TRBJ2-2; D ambiguous. Germline lookup yields CDR1 GTSNPN and CDR2 SVGIG (reference sequence). The CDR3 runs to 14 residues. With 2 bases removed from V and 4 bases from J, the gap between germline ends came to 11 bases.

J is TRBJ1-1 and V is TRBV2; D ambiguous. This CDR3 is 12 amino acids long. CDR1 is SNHLY and CDR2 is FYNNEI in the germline V gene. Trimming stripped 3 bases from V and 1 base from J, with 3 bases between. CDR3 DNA: TGTGCCAGCAGTGACAGGAACACTGAAGCTTTCTTT. Translation: CASSDRNTEAFF.

The table lists this clone with a count of one. The chain has TRBV5-1 and TRBJ2-1; 8 nucleotides agree with TRBD2. Looked up from germline, CDR1 is SGHRS and CDR2 is YFSETQ. V dropped 3 bases and J dropped 8; count of bases not matched to a gene: 7. The CDR3 sequence is 14 residues long. The CDR3 nucleotides are TGCGCCAGCAGCTCCGGACTAGCTCTCGATGAGCAGTTCTTC. It is translated as CASSSGLALDEQFF.

V gene TRBV11-3 combines with J gene TRBJ2-1, with unresolved D. This CDR3 spans 12 amino acids. V shed 5 bases and J shed 7 bases, with 9 bases lying between them. Germline V gene data show CDR1 as SGHNT and CDR2 as YENEEA. CDR3 coding DNA: TGTGCCAGCAGCGGAAGAGGAAATGAGCAGTTCTTC. This encodes CASSGRGNEQFF. The complete variable domain, with remaining parts taken from reference TRBV11-3 and TRBJ2-1, reads EAGVVQSPRYKIIEKKQPVAFWCNPISGHNTLYWYLQNLGQGPELLIRYENEEAVDDSQLPKDRFSAERLKGVDSTLKIQPAELGDSAVYLCASSGRGNEQFFGPGTRLTVL.

This sequence joins TRBV9 and TRBJ1-1; the match to TRBD1 covers 11 bases. The V gene's germline CDR1 is SGDLS and CDR2 YYNGEE. There are 16 residues in the CDR3. Germline trimming cut 5 bases from V and 6 bases from J; bases unmatched to any gene: 12. The CDR3 DNA follows: TGTGCCAGCAGTACAGGACAGGGGGCCGGGGGGCCTGAAGCTTTCTTT. It encodes CASSTGQGAGGPEAFF. Full variable domain (remainder filled in from reference TRBV9 and TRBJ1-1): DSGVTQTPKHLITATGQRVTLRCSPRSGDLSVYWYQQSLDQGLQFLIQYYNGEERAKGNILERFSAQQFPDLHSELNLSSLELGDSALYFCASSTGQGAGGPEAFFGQGTRLTVV.

The chain joins TRBV5-1 to TRBJ2-1; TRBD2 matches 9 bases. Germline values: CDR1 SGHRS, CDR2 YFSETQ. V trimming: 7 bases; J trimming: 6 bases; junction bases outside the gene matches: 8. This CDR3 has 14 amino acids. CDR3 residues: CASSLSGGSNEQFF. Here the CDR3 DNA reads TGCGCCAGCTCTCTAAGCGGGGGGTCCAATGAGCAGTTCTTC.